The sequence of this T cell receptor beta chain was determined in a study of CD8+ T cells in alopecia areata. In the study overall: The study gave tofacitinib for 6 to 18 months, then 6 months off drug. Study-level points and caveats: Affected lesional scalp, above all in alopecia totalis/universalis, was more clonal than normal scalp. Scalp samples also yield sequences from resident alphabeta T cells of normal skin.

Isolated RNA was reverse transcribed into cDNA used as the sequencing template. The table came from immunoSEQ multiplex PCR; TCRdb's copy has only in-frame clones and leaves some out. This sample carries 110,000 to 150,000 clones, 45% to 60% of them seen once, and the ten largest clones take about 1%. In regard to this clone: Antigen unknown.

V was cut by 8 bases and J by 7 bases, with 23 bases left in between. The CDR3 runs 15 residues. Germline V gives CDR1 MDHEN, CDR2 SYDVKM. The chain is built from TRBV28 and TRBJ2-5, with a tentative D call TRBD2 (5 bases). The sequence derives from a human donor with alopecia areata. This specimen was CD4+ T cells sorted from blood, taken at week 0. The chain's CDR3 is CASSRAGGPSGTQYF. The CDR3 region has the DNA TGTGCCAGCTCGAGGGCGGGCGGTCCATCGGGGACCCAGTACTTC.